These T cell receptor beta chains were read from a single sample in a study of human T cells and chemical hapten exposure. TCRdb re-called the RACE reads through MiXCR, storing one row per CDR3 protein. The table shows roughly 90,000 distinct CDR3 sequences, with about a tenth occurring only once. The specimen was whole blood, collected in connection with sensitization to the hapten diphenylcyclopropenone (DPC). These TCRs come from a woman in her 30s with alopecia areata. Some clones in this sample may be carry-over from other donors' samples. The CDR3 runs from the conserved cysteine through the conserved F or W.

TRBV24-1 12 CATAGVTDTQYF
TRBV28 10 CASSGVDYTF
TRBV19 15 CASSSRPASTDTQYF
TRBV7-8 14 CASSLPRIPGPPDF
TRBV9 15 CASSVEGSTGNTIYF
TRBV18 15 CASSRQPPPTDTQYF
TRBV7-2 12 CASSHGYNEQFF
TRBV11-2 16 CASSLVYGGNTGELFF
TRBV6-1 14 CASSEGLWYTEAFF
TRBV18 20 CASSPPGGLAGAERRGEQYF
TRBV4-2 16 CASSQVGTGDDHEQFF
TRBV20-1 12 CSARRMLVEAFF
TRBV20-1 15 CSAPGLAGTQDEQYF
TRBV7-2 16 CASSFRTGYPNTEAFF